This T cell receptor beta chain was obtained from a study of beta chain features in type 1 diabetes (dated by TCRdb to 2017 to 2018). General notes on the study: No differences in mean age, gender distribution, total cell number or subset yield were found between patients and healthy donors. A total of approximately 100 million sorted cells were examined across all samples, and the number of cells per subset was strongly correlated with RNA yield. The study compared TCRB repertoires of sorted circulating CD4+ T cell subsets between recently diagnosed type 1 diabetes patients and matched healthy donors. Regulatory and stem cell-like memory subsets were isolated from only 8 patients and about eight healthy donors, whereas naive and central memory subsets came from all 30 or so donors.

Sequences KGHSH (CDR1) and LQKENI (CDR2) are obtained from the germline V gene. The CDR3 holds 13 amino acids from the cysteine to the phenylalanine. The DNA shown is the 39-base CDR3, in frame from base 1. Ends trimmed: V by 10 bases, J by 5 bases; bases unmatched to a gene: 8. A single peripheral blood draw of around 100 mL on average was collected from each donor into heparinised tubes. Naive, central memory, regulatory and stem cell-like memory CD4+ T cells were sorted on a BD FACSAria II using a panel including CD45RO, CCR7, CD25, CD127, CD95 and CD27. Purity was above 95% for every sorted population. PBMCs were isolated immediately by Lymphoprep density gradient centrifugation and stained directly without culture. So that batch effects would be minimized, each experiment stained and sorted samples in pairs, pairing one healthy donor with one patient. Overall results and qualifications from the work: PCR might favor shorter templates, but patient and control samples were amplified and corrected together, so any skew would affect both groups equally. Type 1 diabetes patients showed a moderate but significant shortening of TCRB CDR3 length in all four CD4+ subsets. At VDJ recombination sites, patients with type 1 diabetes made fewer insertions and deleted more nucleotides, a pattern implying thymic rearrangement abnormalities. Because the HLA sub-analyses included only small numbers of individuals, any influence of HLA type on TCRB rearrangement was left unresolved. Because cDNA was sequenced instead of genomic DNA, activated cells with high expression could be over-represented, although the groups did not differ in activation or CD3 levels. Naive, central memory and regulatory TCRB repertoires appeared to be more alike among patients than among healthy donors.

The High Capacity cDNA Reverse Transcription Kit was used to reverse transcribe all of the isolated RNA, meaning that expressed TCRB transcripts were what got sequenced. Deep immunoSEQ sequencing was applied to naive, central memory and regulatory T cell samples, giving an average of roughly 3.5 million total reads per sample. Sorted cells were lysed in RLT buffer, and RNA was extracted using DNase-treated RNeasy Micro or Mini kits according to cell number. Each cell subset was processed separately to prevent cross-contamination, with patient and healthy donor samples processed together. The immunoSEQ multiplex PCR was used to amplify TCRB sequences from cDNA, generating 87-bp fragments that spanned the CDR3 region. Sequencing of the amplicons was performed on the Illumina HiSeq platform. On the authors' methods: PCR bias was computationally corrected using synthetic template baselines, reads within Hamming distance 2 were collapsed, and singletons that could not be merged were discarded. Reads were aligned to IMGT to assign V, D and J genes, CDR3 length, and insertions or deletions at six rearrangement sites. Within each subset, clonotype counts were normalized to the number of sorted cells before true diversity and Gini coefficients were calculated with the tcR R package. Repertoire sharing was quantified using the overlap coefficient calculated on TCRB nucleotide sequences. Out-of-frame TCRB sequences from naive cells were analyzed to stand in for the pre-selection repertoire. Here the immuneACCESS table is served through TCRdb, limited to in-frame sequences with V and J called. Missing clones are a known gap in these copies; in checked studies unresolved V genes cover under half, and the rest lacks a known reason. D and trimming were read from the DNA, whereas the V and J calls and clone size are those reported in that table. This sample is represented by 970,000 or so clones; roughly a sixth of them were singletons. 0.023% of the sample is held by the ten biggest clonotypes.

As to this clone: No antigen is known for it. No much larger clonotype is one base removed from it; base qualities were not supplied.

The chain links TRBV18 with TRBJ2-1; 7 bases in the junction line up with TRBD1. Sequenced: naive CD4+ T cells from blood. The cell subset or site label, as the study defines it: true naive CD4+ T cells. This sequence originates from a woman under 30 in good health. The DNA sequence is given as TGTGCCACAAGTACAGGGGACGACAATGAGCAGTTCTTC. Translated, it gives CATSTGDDNEQFF. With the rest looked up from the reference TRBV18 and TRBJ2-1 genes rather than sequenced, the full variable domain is NAGVMQNPRHLVRRRGQEARLRCSPMKGHSHVYWYRQLPEEGLKFMVYLQKENIIDESGMPKERFSAEFPKEGPSILRIQQVVRGDSAAYFCATSTGDDNEQFFGPGTRLTVL.